These T cell receptor beta chains were read from a single sample in a study of T cells in Graves' hyperthyroidism and ophthalmopathy. TCRdb fed the multiplex PCR reads into MiXCR, producing one record per CDR3 protein. The table records 540,000 or so distinct CDR3 sequences, roughly 46% of them present only once. Sequencing used peripheral blood or thyroid tissue (not recorded which). The receptors shown here come from an adult woman with Graves' disease, either hyperthyroidism or ophthalmopathy (not recorded which). Each CDR3 is given with its conserved first and last residue. Each record gives: clone size, V gene, J gene, D gene, CDR3 DNA, CDR3 protein. The D gene is left open where the match is weak. Clone size is not always given. Where it is, it says once, few, many or a class for expanded clones.

few	TRBV10-3	TRBJ1-2	TRBD1	TGTGCCATCAGAGACAGGGGGGATGGCTACACCTTC	CAIRDRGDGYTF
NA	TRBV5-5	TRBJ2-7	NA	TGTGCCAGCGGCCCGCGGGCGGGATCGGGCGAGCAGTACTTC	CASGPRAGSGEQYF
many	TRBV5-6	TRBJ1-3	TRBD1	TGTGCCAGCAGCCCAACGCCGGGACAGGGAAACACCATATATTTT	CASSPTPGQGNTIYF
many	TRBV11-2	TRBJ1-3	NA	TGTGCCAGCACACCGGGACATCTGGCTGGAAACACCATATATTTT	CASTPGHLAGNTIYF
few	TRBV10-3	TRBJ2-5	NA	TGTGCCAGCAGTGAGGGAGGGGACAGTGAGACCCAGTACTTC	CASSEGGDSETQYF
once	TRBV7-8	TRBJ2-5	TRBD2	TGTGCCAGCAGCTTGCGGGGGGGCAAAGAGACCCAGTACTTC	CASSLRGGKETQYF
once	TRBV7-3	TRBJ2-7	NA	TGTGCCAGCAGCTTGAGTACGGTCGGCTACGAGCAGTACTTC	CASSLSTVGYEQYF
NA	TRBV29-1	TRBJ2-7	NA	TGCAGCCCCCAGGGGAGTTCCTACGAGCAGTACTTC	CSPQGSSYEQYF
many	TRBV19	TRBJ1-3	NA	TGTGCCAGCCGATTCGGGTTCTCTGGAAACACCATATATTTT	CASRFGFSGNTIYF
NA	TRBV5-1	TRBJ2-6	TRBD2	TGCGCCAGCAGCTTTCTCGCGGGAGTCGGTGGGGCCAACGTCCTGACTTTC	CASSFLAGVGGANVLTF
few	TRBV28	TRBJ2-7	NA	TGTGCCAGCAGAGGGGCAGGGAGCTCCTACGAGCAGTACTTC	CASRGAGSSYEQYF
many	TRBV10-3	TRBJ1-1	NA	TGTGCCATCAGTGGGGGGGGCACTGAAGCTTTCTTT	CAISGGGTEAFF
NA	TRBV4-1	TRBJ1-6	NA	TGCGCCAGCGGGGATTCACCCCTCCACTTT	CASGDSPLHF
many	TRBV6-1	TRBJ2-7	NA	TGTGCCAGCAAGAAAGGGGTTATGTCCTACGAGCAGTACTTC	CASKKGVMSYEQYF
NA	TRBV7-9	TRBJ1-2	NA	TGTGCCAGCAGCCTAAGGGGAAGGAGGGGCTACACCTTC	CASSLRGRRGYTF
NA	TRBV15	TRBJ1-5	NA	TGTGCCACCAGCAGAGATTTGGGGTCGAACAGCAATCAGCCCCAGCATTTT	CATSRDLGSNSNQPQHF
NA	TRBV5-1	TRBJ2-2	TRBD2	TGCGCCAGCAGCTTGCCTAGCGGGAGGTACAACACCGGGGAGCTGTTTTTT	CASSLPSGRYNTGELFF
many	TRBV20-1	TRBJ1-5	TRBD1	TGCAGTGCCCACCCGGGACAGACTTATCAGCCCCAGCATTTT	CSAHPGQTYQPQHF
many	TRBV6-5	TRBJ2-7	TRBD2	TGTGCCAGCAGTTACTCTAGCGGGTCATACGAGCAGTACTTC	CASSYSSGSYEQYF
NA	TRBV10-1	TRBJ1-3	NA	TGCGCCAGCAGTACAACCGGGACCGTCTCTGGAAACACCATATATTTT	CASSTTGTVSGNTIYF
NA	TRBV29-1	TRBJ2-7	TRBD2	TGCAGCCCCCTCCCACTAGCGGGAGGCTCCTACGAGCAGTACTTC	CSPLPLAGGSYEQYF
many	TRBV27	TRBJ1-5	NA	TGTGCCAGCAGTCCACATAATAGCAATCAGCCCCAGCATTTT	CASSPHNSNQPQHF
many	TRBV12-3/TRBV12-4	TRBJ2-5	NA	TGTGCCAGCAGTACTATAACCGGGACGGTTGAGACCCAGTACTTC	CASSTITGTVETQYF
once	TRBV10-3	TRBJ1-1	NA	TGTGCCATCAGTGAGGCAGACAACACTGAAGCTTTCTTT	CAISEADNTEAFF
NA	TRBV2	TRBJ1-5	NA	TGTGCCAGCAGCACACCCCGGGGCAGAGGGGCGGGCGGCAATCAGCCCCAGCATTTT	CASSTPRGRGAGGNQPQHF
many	TRBV20-1	TRBJ2-2	NA	TGCAGTGCTAGGCTATTCGGACAGCTCAACACCGGGGAGCTGTTTTTT	CSARLFGQLNTGELFF
many	TRBV5-1	TRBJ1-3	TRBD1	TGCGCCAGCAGCAGTACAGGGGAAGGAAACACCATATATTTT	CASSSTGEGNTIYF
NA	TRBV7-8	TRBJ1-1	TRBD1	TGTGCCAGCAGCTCACGACAGGGAAGGGGTACCCAGGGACTGGTCACTGAAGCTTTCTTT	CASSSRQGRGTQGLVTEAFF
many	TRBV4-1	TRBJ1-1	NA	TGCGCCAGCAGCCAAGAGGAACCAGGGCATACGTTGAACACTGAAGCTTTCTTT	CASSQEEPGHTLNTEAFF
many	TRBV20-1	TRBJ2-5	TRBD2	TGCAGTGCTAGAGCGACTAGCGGGAGGCAAGAGACCCAGTACTTC	CSARATSGRQETQYF
NA	TRBV29-1	TRBJ2-3	NA	TGCAGCGTTGATGGGCAGAGCACAGATACGCAGTATTTT	CSVDGQSTDTQYF
once	TRBV24-1	TRBJ2-7	NA	TGTGCCACCAGTGACAGGGCTCCCTACGAGCAGTACTTC	CATSDRAPYEQYF
many	TRBV27	TRBJ2-5	NA	TGTGCCAGCAGTTTACGTATCCGAGAGACCCAGTACTTC	CASSLRIRETQYF
NA	TRBV24-1	TRBJ1-2	NA	TGTGCCACAAGTGATTTTGGTACGGACTATGGCTACAACTTC	CATSDFGTDYGYNF
once	TRBV20-1	TRBJ1-2	NA	TGCAGTAGGGCCGACGGCTATGGCTACACCTTC	CSRADGYGYTF
many	TRBV12-3/TRBV12-4	TRBJ2-2	NA	TGTGCCAGCAGTTTAGTTCTAGCCGGGGAGCTGTTTTTT	CASSLVLAGELFF
NA	TRBV7-9	TRBJ2-5	TRBD1	TGTGCCAGCAGCCCCAGGGGGAACACCGGGAAGAAGGAGACCCAGTACTTC	CASSPRGNTGKKETQYF
NA	TRBV20-1	TRBJ2-7	NA	TGCAGTGCTAGATCTACAGGACAGCGGTATACCTACGAGCAGTACTTC	CSARSTGQRYTYEQYF
NA	TRBV20-1	TRBJ1-1	NA	TGCAGTGCTCCCCACCAGAACACTGAAGCTTTCTTT	CSAPHQNTEAFF
NA	TRBV6-6	TRBJ1-2	NA	TGTGCCAGCAGTTACGGGGGGGGAATGGGAGCCTACACCTTC	CASSYGGGMGAYTF
NA	TRBV7-9	TRBJ1-3	NA	TGTGCCAGCAGCGCCCCGGGGAGCTCTGGAAACACCATATATTTT	CASSAPGSSGNTIYF